This entry concerns a single T cell receptor (beta chain). The data stem from a study of blood T cell repertoires in COVID-19. Germline loops: CDR1 ENHRY, CDR2 SYGVKD. The V and J ends lost 0 bases and 7 bases, in that order; junction bases with no gene match: 9. This CDR3 has 15 amino acids. Generated by immunoSEQ multiplex PCR, the TCRdb table keeps only in-frame clones and is missing some. The table shows around 220,000 clones, with roughly 90% occurring only once. The clonotype was recovered from a woman aged 45 to 65 with acute or convalescent COVID-19. Sequencing used peripheral blood. The genes are TRBV10-3 and TRBJ2-7; 7 bases line up with TRBD2. In DNA, the CDR3 is TGTGCCATCAGTGAGTCTGAGGCGGGAGTACGGGAGCAGTACTTC. Translation gives CAISESEAGVREQYF.